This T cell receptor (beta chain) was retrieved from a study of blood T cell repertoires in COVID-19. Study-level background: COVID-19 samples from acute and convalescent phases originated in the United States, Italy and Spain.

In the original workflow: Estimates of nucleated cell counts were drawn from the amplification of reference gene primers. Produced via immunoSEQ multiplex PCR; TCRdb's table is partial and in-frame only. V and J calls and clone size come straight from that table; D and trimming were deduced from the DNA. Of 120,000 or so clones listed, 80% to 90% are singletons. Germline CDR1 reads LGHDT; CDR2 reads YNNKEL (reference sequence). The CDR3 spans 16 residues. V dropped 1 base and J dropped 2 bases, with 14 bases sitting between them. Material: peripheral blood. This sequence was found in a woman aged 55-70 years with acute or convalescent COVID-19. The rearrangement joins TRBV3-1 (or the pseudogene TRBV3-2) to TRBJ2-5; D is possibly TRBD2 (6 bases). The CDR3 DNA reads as TGTGCCAGCAGCCAAGGGAGAGCGGGTCTACAAGAGACCCAGTACTTC. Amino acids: CASSQGRAGLQETQYF.